Below are 14 T cell receptor beta chains sequenced from a single sample in a study of naive and memory T cell subsets. An equimolar mix of two oligonucleotides served as the beta constant-region primer for TRBC1 and TRBC2. TCRdb passed the UMI-ligation and nested PCR reads through MiXCR, listing each CDR3 protein once. The sample consists of roughly 91,000 distinct CDR3 sequences, under 15% of them appearing once. The sequenced material came from central memory CD4+ T cells from blood. The receptors shown here come from a human donor in good health.

The chain is built from TRBV29-1 and TRBJ2-3; 7 nucleotides agree with TRBD1. CDR3 length: 14 residues. Germline assignment: CDR1 SQVTM and CDR2 ANQGSEA. Trimming took 5 bases from V and 0 from J; bases not matched to a gene: 5. CDR3 region: CSVRPGQSTDTQYF. The CDR3 nucleotides are TGCAGCGTTCGCCCGGGACAGAGCACAGATACGCAGTATTTT.

As for this clonotype: No DNA is shown, since the ends of the CDR3 on it are uncertain; the CDR3 is the one TCRdb lists. The chain employs TRBV24-1 and TRBJ2-1; the D call of TRBD1 is as the table states it, not checked on the DNA. The CDR3 length equals 15 residues, ends included. Germline CDR1 and CDR2: KGHDR and SFDVKD. The CDR3 loop is CATSDSSGLSWEQFF.

The chain has TRBV3-1 and TRBJ2-7; 8 bases match TRBD2. Germline V gives CDR1 LGHDT, CDR2 YNNKEL (reference sequence). The ends lost 6 bases at V and 4 bases at J; junction bases unmatched: 8. The CDR3 sequence is 14 residues long. CDR3 in DNA: TGTGCCAGCAGTCCCGGGACTAGAAAATACGAGCAGTACTTC. This translates into CASSPGTRKYEQYF.

This clonotype has more than one count but fewer than ten. The chain joins TRBV19 to TRBJ2-5; 7 bases align to TRBD1. In germline, CDR1 is LNHDA, CDR2 SQIVND (reference sequence). The CDR3 is 16 residues long. V lost 3 bases and J lost 2; bases outside the gene matches: 9. DNA of the CDR3: TGTGCCAGTAGTATTCCGGGACAGCGAATACAAGAGACCCAGTACTTC. Protein sequence: CASSIPGQRIQETQYF.

This clonotype was detected a few times. The chain carries TRBV7-2 and TRBJ2-2, with D unclear. V shed 2 bases and J shed 6 bases, with 16 bases lying between them. Looked up from germline, CDR1 is SGHTA and CDR2 is FQGNSA. The CDR3 contains 16 residues. DNA for the CDR3: TGTGCCAGCAGCTTATGGGCGGCCCCAGGTGCCGGGGAGCTGTTTTTT. Translation gives CASSLWAAPGAGELFF.

In its sample, this clonotype was seen a few times. In nucleotides, the CDR3 is TGTGCCAGCAGCATAGGCCAGGGTACAGGCTACACCTTC. Translated, it gives CASSIGQGTGYTF. This chain uses TRBV28 with TRBJ1-2, with D possibly being TRBD1 (5 bases). Per the germline V gene, CDR1 is MDHEN and CDR2 is SYDVKM. The CDR3 is made up of 13 amino acids. Trimming shortened V by 6 bases and J by 8 bases, and 16 bases separated the two germline ends.

The chain recombines TRBV5-1 with TRBJ2-3, with D hard to call. The V end lost 4 bases, the J end lost 5 bases, and 2 bases lay between the germline ends. The V gene's germline CDR1 is SGHRS and CDR2 YFSETQ. The CDR3 contains 10 residues. In DNA, the CDR3 is TGCGCCAGCAGCGGAGATACGCAGTATTTT. Encoded protein: CASSGDTQYF.

This clonotype appeared a few times. This chain links TRBV28 with TRBJ2-4; the match to TRBD2 covers 9 bases. V lost 8 bases and J lost 0; bases outside the gene matches: 8. The CDR3 sequence is 16 residues long. Germline V gene sequence: CDR1 MDHEN, CDR2 SYDVKM. CDR3 in amino acids: CASQLAGNLAKNIQYF. DNA for the CDR3: TGTGCCAGCCAACTAGCGGGCAATCTAGCCAAAAACATTCAGTACTTC.

This clonotype has only a few counts. V is TRBV5-1 and J is TRBJ1-2; tentative D call: TRBD1 (6 bases). Trimming took off 1 base at V and 8 bases at J, with 15 bases between the two ends. The CDR3 consists of 14 residues. From germline, CDR1 is SGHRS and CDR2 YFSETQ. The DNA of the CDR3 is TGCGCCAGCAGCTTGCATACAGGGACGGAGGGCTACACCTTC. Protein: CASSLHTGTEGYTF.

The sample holds a few counts of this clonotype. This chain joins TRBV20-1 and TRBJ2-7; no clear D. This CDR3 is built from 12 residues. CDR1 is DFQATT, CDR2 SNEGSKA, per germline (reference sequence). Trimming took 1 base from V and 0 from J, leaving 4 bases between them. The CDR3 DNA reads as TGCAGTGCTAGAGTAACCTCCTACGAGCAGTACTTC. Amino acids: CSARVTSYEQYF.

There are many counts of this clonotype. The rearrangement joins TRBV6-2 or TRBV6-3 to TRBJ1-5; 8 bases map to TRBD1. The CDR3 covers 18 residues. V was pared by 2 bases and J by 7 bases, with 16 bases of the junction left unmatched. Germline loops: CDR1 MNHEY, CDR2 SVGEGT. CDR3 amino acids: CASSYKDRGKAGMQPQHF. CDR3 coding DNA: TGTGCCAGCAGTTACAAAGACAGGGGAAAGGCTGGGATGCAGCCCCAGCATTTT.

The table lists this clonotype with many counts. The genes are TRBV29-1 and TRBJ1-1, with D uncertain. In germline, CDR1 is SQVTM, CDR2 ANQGSEA. The V and J ends lost 5 bases and 2 bases respectively, with 12 bases between them. The CDR3 spans 13 residues. CDR3 sequence reads: CSVRIAPNTEAFF. Here the CDR3 DNA reads TGCAGCGTTCGGATAGCGCCCAACACTGAAGCTTTCTTT.

This clonotype was observed many times. This rearrangement joins TRBV6-5 to TRBJ2-3, with 7 bases identical to TRBD2. The CDR3 consists of 14 residues. Germline V gene sequence: CDR1 MNHEY, CDR2 SVGAGI. V was pared by 5 bases and J by 4 bases, with 6 bases of the junction left unmatched. The CDR3 bases are TGTGCCAGCAGTGAAGGACTAGGGTCAGATACGCAGTATTTT. This translates into CASSEGLGSDTQYF.

This clonotype occurred many times. J is TRBJ2-7 and V is TRBV20-1, with TRBD2 as a possible D gene (7 bases). Trimming removed 4 bases from V and 5 bases from J, with 15 bases in between. This CDR3 spans 13 amino acids. CDR1 is DFQATT, CDR2 SNEGSKA, per germline (reference sequence). DNA for the CDR3: TGCAGTGCTAAGGGGGAGGGCCGGCACGAGCAGTACTTC. It is translated as CSAKGEGRHEQYF.